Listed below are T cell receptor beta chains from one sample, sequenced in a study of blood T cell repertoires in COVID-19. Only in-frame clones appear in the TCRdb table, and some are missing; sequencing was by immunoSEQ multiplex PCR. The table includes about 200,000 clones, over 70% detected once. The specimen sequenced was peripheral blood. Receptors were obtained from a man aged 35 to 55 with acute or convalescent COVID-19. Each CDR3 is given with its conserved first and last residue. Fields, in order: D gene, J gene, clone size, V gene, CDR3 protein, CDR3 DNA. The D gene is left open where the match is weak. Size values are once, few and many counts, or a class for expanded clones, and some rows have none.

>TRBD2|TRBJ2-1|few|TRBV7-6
CASSPTPAGGPYNEQFF
TGTGCCAGCAGCCCTACCCCGGCGGGAGGGCCGTACAATGAGCAGTTCTTC
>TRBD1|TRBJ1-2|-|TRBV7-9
CASSRDRGLIGYGYTF
TGTGCCAGCAGTCGGGACAGGGGTTTGATAGGCTATGGCTACACCTTC
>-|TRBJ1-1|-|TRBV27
CASSLHTGYGGTTEAFF
TGTGCCAGCAGTTTACATACGGGGTACGGCGGAACGACTGAAGCTTTCTTT
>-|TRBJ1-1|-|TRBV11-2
CASSQMTGDAFF
TGTGCCAGCAGCCAAATGACGGGGGACGCTTTCTTT
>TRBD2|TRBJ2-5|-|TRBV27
CASSPWTGGETQYF
TGTGCCAGCAGTCCCTGGACGGGAGGCGAGACCCAGTACTTC
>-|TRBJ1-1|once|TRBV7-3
CASSWHRGNTEAFF
TGTGCCAGCAGCTGGCACCGGGGAAACACTGAAGCTTTCTTT
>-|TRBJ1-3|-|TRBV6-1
CASSEVYSGNTIYF
TGTGCCAGCAGTGAAGTGTACTCTGGAAACACCATATATTTT
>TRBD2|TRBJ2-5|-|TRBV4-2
CASSHPKGLAGETQYF
TGTGCCAGCAGCCACCCCAAGGGACTAGCGGGAGAGACCCAGTACTTC
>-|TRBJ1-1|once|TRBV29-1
CSVSRGRSNTEAFF
TGCAGCGTGTCTCGTGGCAGATCAAACACTGAAGCTTTCTTT
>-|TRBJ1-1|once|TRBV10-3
CATLTTASNTEAFF
TGTGCCACCTTGACAACAGCCTCGAACACTGAAGCTTTCTTT
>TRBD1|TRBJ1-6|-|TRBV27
CASSTTGQGVNNSPLHF
TGTGCCAGCAGTACAACAGGACAGGGCGTTAATAATTCACCCCTCCACTTT
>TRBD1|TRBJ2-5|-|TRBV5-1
CASSQDRAETQYF
TGCGCCAGCAGCCAGGACAGGGCAGAGACCCAGTACTTC
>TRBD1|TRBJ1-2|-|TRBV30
CAWSQQGGYGYTF
TGTGCCTGGAGTCAACAGGGGGGTTATGGCTACACCTTC
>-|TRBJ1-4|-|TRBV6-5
CASSLGVMNEKLFF
TGTGCCAGCAGTTTAGGGGTGATGAATGAAAAACTGTTTTTT
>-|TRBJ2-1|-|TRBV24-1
CATSRGWNEQFF
TGTGCCACCAGTAGGGGCTGGAATGAGCAGTTCTTC
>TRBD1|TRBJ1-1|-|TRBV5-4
CASSPGDSLNTEAFF
TGTGCCAGCAGCCCCGGGGACAGTTTGAACACTGAAGCTTTCTTT
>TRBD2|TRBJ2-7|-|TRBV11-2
CASSGGSGSEQYF
TGTGCCAGCAGCGGGGGGAGCGGGAGTGAGCAGTACTTC
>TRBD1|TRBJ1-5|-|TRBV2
CASRTGAGTGNQPQHF
TGTGCCAGCAGGACAGGGGCGGGGACGGGCAATCAGCCCCAGCATTTT
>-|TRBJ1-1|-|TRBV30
CAWSAPQGNTEAFF
TGTGCCTGGAGTGCCCCACAGGGGAACACTGAAGCTTTCTTT
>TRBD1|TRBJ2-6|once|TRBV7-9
CASSPKTGTGTGANVLTF
TGTGCCAGCAGCCCCAAAACCGGGACAGGAACCGGGGCCAACGTCCTGACTTTC
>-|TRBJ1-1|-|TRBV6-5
CASSYIMNTEAFF
TGTGCCAGCAGTTACATAATGAACACTGAAGCTTTCTTT
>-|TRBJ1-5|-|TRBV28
CASTQYTGNQPQHF
TGTGCCAGCACTCAATACACAGGCAATCAGCCCCAGCATTTT
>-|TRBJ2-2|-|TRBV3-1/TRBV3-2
CASSQERGSDTGELFF
TGTGCCAGCAGCCAAGAAAGGGGGTCGGACACCGGGGAGCTGTTTTTT
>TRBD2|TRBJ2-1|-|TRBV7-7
CASSLGAGTRNEQFF
TGTGCCAGCAGCTTAGGAGCCGGGACTAGAAATGAGCAGTTCTTC
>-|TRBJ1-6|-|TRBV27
CASRTGSRPLHF
TGTGCCAGCAGAACAGGTTCCAGACCCCTCCACTTT
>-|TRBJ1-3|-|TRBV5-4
CASSTGQRYAGNTIYF
TGTGCCAGCAGTACCGGACAGAGGTACGCTGGAAACACCATATATTTT
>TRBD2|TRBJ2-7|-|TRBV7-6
CASSKATSGRLNEQYF
TGTGCCAGCAGCAAAGCTACTAGCGGGAGATTAAACGAGCAGTACTTC
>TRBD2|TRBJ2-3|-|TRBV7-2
CASSSRIAGANTDTQYF
TGTGCCAGCAGCTCCCGGATAGCGGGGGCCAACACAGATACGCAGTATTTT
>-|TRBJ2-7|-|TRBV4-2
CASSQDMRKPGEQYF
TGTGCCAGCAGCCAAGATATGCGGAAACCTGGGGAGCAGTACTTC
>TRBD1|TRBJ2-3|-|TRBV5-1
CASSVGQGSDTQYF
TGCGCCAGCAGCGTTGGACAGGGCTCAGATACGCAGTATTTT
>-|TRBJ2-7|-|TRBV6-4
CASGERAGSSYEQYF
TGTGCCAGCGGGGAGAGGGCAGGAAGCTCCTACGAGCAGTACTTC
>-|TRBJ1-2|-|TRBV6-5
CASSYGGTANYGYTF
TGTGCCAGCAGTTACGGGGGGACGGCTAACTATGGCTACACCTTC
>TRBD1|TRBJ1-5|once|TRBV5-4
CASSATGDSNQPQHF
TGTGCCAGCAGCGCGACAGGGGACAGCAATCAGCCCCAGCATTTT
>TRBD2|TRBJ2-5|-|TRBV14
CASSQLAGAGETQYF
TGTGCCAGCAGCCAACTAGCGGGTGCCGGCGAGACCCAGTACTTC
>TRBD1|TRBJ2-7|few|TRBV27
CASAQGATYEQYF
TGTGCCAGCGCCCAGGGGGCAACCTACGAGCAGTACTTC
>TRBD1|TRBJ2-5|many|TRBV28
CQCRDRASETQYF
TGCCAATGTAGGGACAGGGCATCAGAGACCCAGTACTTC
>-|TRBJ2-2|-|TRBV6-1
CASSEIVGGGRGTGELFF
TGTGCCAGCAGTGAAATCGTGGGTGGGGGGAGAGGCACCGGGGAGCTGTTTTTT
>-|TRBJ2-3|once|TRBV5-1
CASSSTRTGTDTQYF
TGCGCCAGCAGCTCTACACGGACTGGCACAGATACGCAGTATTTT
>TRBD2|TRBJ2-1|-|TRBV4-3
CASSPGTSVYNEQFF
TGCGCCAGCAGCCCCGGGACTAGCGTGTACAATGAGCAGTTCTTC
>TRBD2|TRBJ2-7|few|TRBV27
CASSLSPAGASYEQYF
TGTGCCAGCAGTTTGAGCCCAGCGGGAGCCTCCTACGAGCAGTACTTC
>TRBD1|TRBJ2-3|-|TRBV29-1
CSVARRGGQGAVTDTQYF
TGCAGCGTTGCCCGAAGAGGAGGACAGGGGGCCGTCACAGATACGCAGTATTTT
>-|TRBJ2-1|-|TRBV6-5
CASSRDRYNEQFF
TGTGCCAGCAGTCGAGACAGATACAATGAGCAGTTCTTC
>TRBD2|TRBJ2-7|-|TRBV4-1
CASSQGTGLPTYEQYF
TGCGCCAGCAGCCAAGGAACGGGACTACCGACCTACGAGCAGTACTTC
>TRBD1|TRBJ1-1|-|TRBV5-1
CASSLRQGYTEAFF
TGCGCCAGCAGCCTACGACAGGGGTACACTGAAGCTTTCTTT
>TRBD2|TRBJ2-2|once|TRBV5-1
CASSSTGWTSGRASGELFF
TGCGCCAGCAGCTCTACAGGGTGGACTAGCGGGAGGGCTTCCGGGGAGCTGTTTTTT
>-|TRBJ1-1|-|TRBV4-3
CASSQDVRNTEAFF
TGCGCCAGCAGCCAAGATGTGAGGAACACTGAAGCTTTCTTT
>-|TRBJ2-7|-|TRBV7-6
CASSPRRLGADYSEQYF
TGTGCCAGCAGCCCACGCCGTTTAGGGGCCGATTACTCCGAGCAGTACTTC